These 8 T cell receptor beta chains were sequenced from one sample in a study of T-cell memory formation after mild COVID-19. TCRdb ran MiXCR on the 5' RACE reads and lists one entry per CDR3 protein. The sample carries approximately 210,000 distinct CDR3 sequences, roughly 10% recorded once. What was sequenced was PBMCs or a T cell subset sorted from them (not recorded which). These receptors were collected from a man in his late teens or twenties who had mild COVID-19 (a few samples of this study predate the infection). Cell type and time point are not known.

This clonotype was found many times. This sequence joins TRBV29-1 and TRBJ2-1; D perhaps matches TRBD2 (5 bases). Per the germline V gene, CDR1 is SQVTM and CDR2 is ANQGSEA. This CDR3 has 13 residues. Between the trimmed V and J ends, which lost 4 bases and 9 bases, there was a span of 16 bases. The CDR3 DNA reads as TGCAGCGTTGCTCTTGGGGTTGAGGGTGAGCAGTTCTTC. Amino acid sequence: CSVALGVEGEQFF.

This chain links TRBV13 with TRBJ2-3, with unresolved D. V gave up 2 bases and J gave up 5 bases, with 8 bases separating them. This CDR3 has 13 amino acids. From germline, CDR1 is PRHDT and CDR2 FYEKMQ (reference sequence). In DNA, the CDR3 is TGTGCCAGCAGCTTAATGGGTTTAGATACGCAGTATTTT. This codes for CASSLMGLDTQYF.

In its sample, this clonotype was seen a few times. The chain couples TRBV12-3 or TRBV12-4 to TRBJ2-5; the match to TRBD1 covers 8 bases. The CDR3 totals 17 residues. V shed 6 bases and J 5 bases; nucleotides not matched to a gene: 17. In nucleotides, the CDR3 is TGTGCCAGCAGCGCGATCGCCCCGACAGGGGCTGGGGAGACCCAGTACTTC. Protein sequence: CASSAIAPTGAGETQYF.

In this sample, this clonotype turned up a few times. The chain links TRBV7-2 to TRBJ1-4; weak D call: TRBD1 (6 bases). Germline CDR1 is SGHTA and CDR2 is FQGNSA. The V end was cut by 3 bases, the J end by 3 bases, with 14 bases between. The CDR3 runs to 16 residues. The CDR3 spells CASSFQGMVANEKLFF. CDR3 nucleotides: TGTGCCAGCAGCTTCCAGGGGATGGTAGCTAATGAAAAACTGTTTTTT.

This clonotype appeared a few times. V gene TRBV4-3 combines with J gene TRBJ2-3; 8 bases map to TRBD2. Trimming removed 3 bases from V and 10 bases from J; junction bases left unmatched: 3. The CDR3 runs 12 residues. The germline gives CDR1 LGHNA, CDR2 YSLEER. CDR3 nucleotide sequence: TGCGCCAGCAGCCAGACTAGCGAAGCGCAGTATTTT. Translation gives CASSQTSEAQYF.

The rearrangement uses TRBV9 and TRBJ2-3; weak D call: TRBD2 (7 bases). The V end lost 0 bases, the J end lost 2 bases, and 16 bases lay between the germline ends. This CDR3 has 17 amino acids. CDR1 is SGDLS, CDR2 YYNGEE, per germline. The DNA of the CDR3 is TGTGCCAGCAGCGTAGATCCCAGCGGGGACATCACAGATACGCAGTATTTT. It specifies CASSVDPSGDITDTQYF. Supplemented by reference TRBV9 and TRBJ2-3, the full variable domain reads DSGVTQTPKHLITATGQRVTLRCSPRSGDLSVYWYQQSLDQGLQFLIQYYNGEERAKGNILERFSAQQFPDLHSELNLSSLELGDSALYFCASSVDPSGDITDTQYFGPGTRLTVL.

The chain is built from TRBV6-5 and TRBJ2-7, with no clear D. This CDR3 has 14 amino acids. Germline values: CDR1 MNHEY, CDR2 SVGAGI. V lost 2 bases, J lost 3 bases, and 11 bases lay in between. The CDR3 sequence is CASSYKVYGYEQYF. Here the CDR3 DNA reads TGTGCCAGCAGTTACAAAGTATACGGCTACGAGCAGTACTTC.

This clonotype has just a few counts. The CDR3 region is CASRRSGGTVFPEQYV. CDR3 DNA: TGTGCCAGCAGAAGGAGCGGGGGGACCGTCTTTCCCGAGCAGTACGTC. The chain combines TRBV6-1 with TRBJ2-7; TRBD2 aligns across 9 bases. Germline V gene data show CDR1 as MNHNS and CDR2 as SASEGT. V lost 6 bases and J lost 6; bases outside the gene matches: 15. The CDR3 is 16 amino acids.